This TCR beta chain was sequenced in a study of blood T cell repertoires in COVID-19. TCRdb's table, derived via immunoSEQ multiplex PCR, lists solely in-frame clones and lacks some. Here the sample spans a few hundred thousand clones, roughly 87% being singletons. The study assigned cohorts using participant-reported clinical history. Cohort 3 recovered donors had two negative PCRs, clearance, or symptom resolution. V gave up 4 bases and J gave up 0 bases; unmatched junction bases: 6. The CDR3 loop spans 15 amino acids. CDR1 and CDR2 from the germline V gene are SGHRS and YFSETQ. What was sequenced was PBMCs or T cells enriched from blood (not recorded which). This TCR was sampled from a woman younger than 45 who had recovered from COVID-19. The genes are TRBV5-1 and TRBJ1-1; the match to TRBD1 covers 7 bases. Written as DNA, the CDR3 is TGCGCCAGCAGCCCAAGGGGACAGATGAACACTGAAGCTTTCTTT. Amino acid sequence: CASSPRGQMNTEAFF.